This T cell receptor beta chain originates from a study of blood T cell dynamics during melanoma immunotherapy (dated by TCRdb to the early 2020s). Regarding the complete study: Patients had metastatic melanoma and received first-line pembrolizumab or nivolumab plus ipilimumab as standard of care in the United Kingdom. The training cohort consisted of consecutive patients, while an additional independent group of patients from the same centre was pooled to form an external validation set. To identify early correlates of response, the study profiled peripheral T cell receptor repertoires in patients with metastatic melanoma before and after one cycle of checkpoint inhibitor therapy. Overall results and qualifications from the work: The relatively small sample size was acknowledged as potentially limiting generalization of the results. Unlike progressors, patients who went on to achieve disease control showed a bifurcated reorganization of the PBMC repertoire at W3, with either increased clonality or increased diversity. The study could not determine whether the T cell clones driving repertoire changes were melanoma-specific or reflected general immune activation.

Germline trimming: 1 base from V, 4 bases from J; junction bases outside gene matches: 4. The CDR3 starts with the cysteine, ends with the phenylalanine, and has 16 residues. The only DNA kept is the CDR3, 48 bases in frame from the first base. The germline V gene yields MGHDK for CDR1 and SYGVNS for CDR2. As concerns this clone: No antigen is known for it. Per-base qualities were not stored, and no clone one base away is much larger.

Every bulk PBMC sample was loaded with the same fixed amount of around 400 ng of DNA. The immunoSEQ TCRb Assay kit was used according to manufacturer instructions to amplify TCR beta CDR3 sequences from genomic DNA. The KAPA Library Quantification Kit for Illumina platforms was used to quantify the pooled libraries by qPCR. Pooled libraries were sequenced on an Illumina NextSeq 500, clustered at about 0.6-1.2 pM. As for the original processing: TCR data were analyzed with immunoSEQ ANALYZER and the R LymphoSeq package. A rearrangement efficiency score was calculated as productive divided by the sum of productive and non-productive CDR3 sequences. Within each patient, timepoints were compared pairwise for clonality, measured with the Gini coefficient, and for diversity, measured with the Renyi index at alpha=1. In LymphoSeq, clonal relatedness was computed using an edit distance of 3, and repertoire similarity was computed using the Bhattacharyya coefficient. To classify response, a linear discriminant analysis based on week-3 changes in clonality and diversity was built with the R MASS and caret packages. The table comes from immuneACCESS by way of TCRdb, which keeps in-frame sequences with V and J called. Part of the clones is missing from these tables; in studies checked, under half for an unresolved V gene and the rest for unknown reasons. That table gives V, J and clone size, and the DNA gave D and trimming. Across this sample there are nearly 25,000 clones, with about 83% seen only once. The ten most abundant clones make up 4.6% of the sample.

The time point label for this specimen denotes: pre-treatment baseline. Blood samples were collected before treatment (T0) and at week 3 (W3), after the first cycle of checkpoint blockade. Except for two patients with rapid clinical progression, response was assessed 12 weeks after the first infusion by RECIST 1.1; disease control meant complete response, partial response or stable disease. Patients were not eligible if they had prior systemic cancer treatment, concomitant immunosuppressant therapy or synchronous other active malignancies. To track both circulating cells and T cell turnover, TCR beta was sequenced from bulk PBMC as well as from plasma cell-free DNA. Lymphoprep and SepMate tubes were used to isolate PBMC from blood, and red cell lysis was then performed. QIAamp DNA Blood Mini kits were used to extract DNA from both PBMC and sorted T cell subsets.

Specimen: blood, collected from a patient treated with checkpoint blockade. This sequence was found in a human donor with melanoma. The chain employs TRBV25-1 and TRBJ2-1; 10 bases in the middle match TRBD2. The DNA sequence is TGTGCCAGCAGTGAATTAACTAGCGGGACTTACAATGAGCAGTTCTTC. Its protein is CASSELTSGTYNEQFF. Extended through the reference TRBV25-1 and TRBJ2-1 proteins, this CDR3 yields the full variable domain: EADIYQTPRYLVIGTGKKITLECSQTMGHDKMYWYQQDPGMELHLIHYSYGVNSTEKGDLSSESTVSRIRTEHFPLTLESARPSHTSQYLCASSELTSGTYNEQFFGPGTRLTVL.